This T cell receptor (beta chain) was sequenced during a study of CD8 T cells in ankylosing spondylitis. Germline V gene lookup returns CDR1 DFQATT and CDR2 SNEGSKA (reference sequence). The V end was cut by 3 bases, the J end by 1 base, with 13 bases between. This CDR3 is 14 amino acids long. Preparation of TCR beta libraries was done by quantitative 5'-RACE with molecular barcodes. TCRdb re-analysed the 5' RACE reads in MiXCR, keeping a single row per CDR3 protein. The repertoire holds around 250,000 distinct CDR3 sequences, with 30% to 40% as singletons. Findings and caveats of the study: Earlier reports found some motif variants in synovial fluid and blood in reactive arthritis. For ankylosing spondylitis blood, a TCR beta motif of roughly 8 highly homologous variants appeared characteristic. Within peripheral blood, clones linked to disease were CD8+ and relatively rare.

There are a few counts of this clonotype. The antigen remains undetermined. The gene calls are TRBV20-1 and TRBJ2-7; D unclear. The clonotype was recovered from a male donor with ankylosing spondylitis or in good health (not recorded which). Sequenced sample: blood, either unsorted or a sorted T cell fraction (not recorded which). In DNA, the CDR3 is TGCAGTGCTAGGATGGGTTGGTCTTCCTACGAGCAGTACTTC. Translating it yields CSARMGWSSYEQYF.